The present T cell receptor beta chain was sequenced within a study of T-cell reconstitution after alpha-beta-depleted transplantation in children. Study results and limitations: A year had passed since transplant, and T-cell counts and diversity by then came mostly from newly produced T cells. Several hundred rapidly expanded clones from non-depleted graft cells reportedly supplied alpha-beta T cells about two months post-transplant.

For TCRbeta, the library was prepared with unique molecular identifiers. Each CDR3 protein gets one entry after TCRdb re-called the PCR reads with MiXCR. The sample lists around 490,000 distinct CDR3 sequences, about an eighth seen once, with around 13% in the top ten. A word on this clonotype: Its antigen remains unidentified.

V was clipped by 3 bases and J by 0 bases; unmatched bases: 3. CDR1 and CDR2 (germline): SGHVS, FNYEAQ. CDR3 length: 17 residues. The material sequenced was PBMCs, mostly from graft donor cells, taken 180 days after TCRalphabeta/CD19-depleted stem cell transplant. The V call is TRBV7-6, the J call TRBJ2-1; 12 bases agree with TRBD2. This TCR was recovered from a female patient between 2 and 15 years old who had a stem cell transplant for aplastic anemia, so the T cells may come from the graft donor. CDR3 region: CASSFRLAGASYNEQFF. The CDR3 nucleotides are TGTGCCAGCAGCTTCCGACTAGCGGGAGCCTCCTACAATGAGCAGTTCTTC.